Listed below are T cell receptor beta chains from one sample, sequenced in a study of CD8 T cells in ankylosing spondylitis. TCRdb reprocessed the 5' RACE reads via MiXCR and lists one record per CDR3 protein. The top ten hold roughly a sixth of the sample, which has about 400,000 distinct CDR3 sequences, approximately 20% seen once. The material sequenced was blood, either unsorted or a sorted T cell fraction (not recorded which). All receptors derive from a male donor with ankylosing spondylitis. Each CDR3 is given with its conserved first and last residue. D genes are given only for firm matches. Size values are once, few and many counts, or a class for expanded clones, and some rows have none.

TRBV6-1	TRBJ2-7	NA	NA	TGTGCCAGCAGCGTCCGGGACGGCCAATCCTACGAGCAGTACTTC	CASSVRDGQSYEQYF
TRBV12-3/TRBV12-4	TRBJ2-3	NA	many	TGTGCCAGCAGTTTCGTAGATACGCAGTATTTT	CASSFVDTQYF
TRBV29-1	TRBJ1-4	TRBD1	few	TGCAGCGTGGGGGACAGGGGACGGGATGAAAAACTGTTTTTT	CSVGDRGRDEKLFF
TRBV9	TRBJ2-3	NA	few	TGTGCCAGCAGCGTAGCGGGAGTCGATTATACGCAGTATTTT	CASSVAGVDYTQYF
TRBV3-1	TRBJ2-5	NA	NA	TGTGCCAGCAGCCCGGCCCCCCAGACCCAGTACTTC	CASSPAPQTQYF
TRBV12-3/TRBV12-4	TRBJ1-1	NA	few	TGTGCCAGCAGTTTAAGAAAGGAGAACACTGAAGCTTTCTTT	CASSLRKENTEAFF
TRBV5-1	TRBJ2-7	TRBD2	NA	TGCGCCAGCAGCTTGGTCGGTAGCGGGAACTACGAGCAGTACTTC	CASSLVGSGNYEQYF
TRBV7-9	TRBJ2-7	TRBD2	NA	TGTGCCACCAAACCCGGACTAGTCGGCAGGCAGTACTTC	CATKPGLVGRQYF
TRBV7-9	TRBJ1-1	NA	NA	TGTGCCAGCAGCCCTCGTCGACAGAAATCAAAGGAAGCTTTCTTT	CASSPRRQKSKEAFF
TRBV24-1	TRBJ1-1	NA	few	TGTGCCACCAATAAGGACAGAGTGAACACTGAAGCTTTCTTT	CATNKDRVNTEAFF
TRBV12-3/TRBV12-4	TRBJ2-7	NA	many	TGTGCCAGCAGTTTATATCCCCCGGGAAGCTCCTACGAGCAGTACTTC	CASSLYPPGSSYEQYF
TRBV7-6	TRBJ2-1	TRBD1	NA	TGTGCCAGCAGCCTACCCCCAGGGGGCTCCTACAATGAGCAGTTCTTC	CASSLPPGGSYNEQFF
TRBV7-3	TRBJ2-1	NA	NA	TGTGCCAGCAGCTCACAGGGAACAAGCTCCTACAATGAGCAGTTCTTC	CASSSQGTSSYNEQFF
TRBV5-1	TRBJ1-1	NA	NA	TGCGCCAGCAGCCCTCAGGGCGGCGGCACTCCTGAAGCTTTCTTT	CASSPQGGGTPEAFF
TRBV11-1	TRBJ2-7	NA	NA	TGTGCCAGCAGCTTTTCAGCCTACGAGCAGTACTTC	CASSFSAYEQYF
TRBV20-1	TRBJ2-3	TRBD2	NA	TGCAGTGCTAGGGGAGGGAACTTGGCGACAGATACGCAGTATTTT	CSARGGNLATDTQYF
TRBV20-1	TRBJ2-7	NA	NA	TGCAGTGCCAGCGAAACCCACGAGCAGTACTTC	CSASETHEQYF
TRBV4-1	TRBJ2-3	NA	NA	TGCGCCAGCAGCCAAGTCGGAGGTGGAACACCTAGCACAGATACGCAGTATTTT	CASSQVGGGTPSTDTQYF
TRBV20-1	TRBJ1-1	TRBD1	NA	TGCAGTCCACGACCGGGACAGGGGTATACTGGCACTGAAGCTTTCTTT	CSPRPGQGYTGTEAFF
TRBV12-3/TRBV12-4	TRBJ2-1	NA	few	TGTGCCAGCAGTTTACCCCCAGGAAGCAACAATGAGCAGTTCTTC	CASSLPPGSNNEQFF
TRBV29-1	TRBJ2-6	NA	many	TGCAGCGCGGGGGACTCTGGGGCCAACGTCCTGACTTTC	CSAGDSGANVLTF
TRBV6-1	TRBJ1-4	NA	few	TGTGCCACCCAGGGCGCAACTAATGAAAAACTGTTTTTT	CATQGATNEKLFF
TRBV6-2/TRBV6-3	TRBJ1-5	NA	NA	TGTGCCAGCAGTTACTCGACGCGCAGCGGTGGTCAGCCCCAGCATTTT	CASSYSTRSGGQPQHF
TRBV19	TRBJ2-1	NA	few	TGTGCCAGTAGTATAAGTGGGACCCTTGAGCAGTTCTTC	CASSISGTLEQFF
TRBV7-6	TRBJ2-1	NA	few	TGTGCCAGCAGCTACATTATACAGGGAAGTGAGCAGTTCTTC	CASSYIIQGSEQFF
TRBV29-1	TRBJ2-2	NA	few	TGCAGCGTCCAGGGCCCCGGGGAGCTGTTTTTT	CSVQGPGELFF
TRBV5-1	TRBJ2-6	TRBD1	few	TGCGCCAGCAGCGCCGGGACAGGGGCATCTGGGGCCAACGTCCTGACTTTC	CASSAGTGASGANVLTF
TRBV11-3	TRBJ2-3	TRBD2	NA	TGTGCCAGCAGCTTTAGCGGGGGACGGGGAGATACGCAGTATTTT	CASSFSGGRGDTQYF
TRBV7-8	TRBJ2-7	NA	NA	TGTGCCAGCAGCTTAGCGCCAGGGACGGGCATCCCCTACGAGCAGTACTTC	CASSLAPGTGIPYEQYF
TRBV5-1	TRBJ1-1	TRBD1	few	TGCGCCAGCAGCTTGGCCAACAGGGGGTGGACTGAAGCTTTCTTT	CASSLANRGWTEAFF
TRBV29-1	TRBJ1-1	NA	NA	TGCAGCGTTCAGACCGGTTGGGTTGGGGCTTTCTTT	CSVQTGWVGAFF
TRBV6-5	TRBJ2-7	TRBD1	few	TGTGCCAGCAGTTACCCAGGGGGCACTGGCTACGAGCAGTACTTC	CASSYPGGTGYEQYF
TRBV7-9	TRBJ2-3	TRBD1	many	TGTGCCAGCAGCCCCAGGACAGGGGCGAAAGATACGCAGTATTTT	CASSPRTGAKDTQYF
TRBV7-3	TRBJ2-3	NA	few	TGTGCCAGCAGCTCCCTCCCGATTGGCGATACGCAGTATTTT	CASSSLPIGDTQYF
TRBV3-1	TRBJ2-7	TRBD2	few	TGTGCCAGCAGCCAAGATATGGGACTAGCGGGATCGGAGCAGTACTTC	CASSQDMGLAGSEQYF
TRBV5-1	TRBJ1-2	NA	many	TGCGCCAGCAGCTTGTTAGGGGAATGGACCTTC	CASSLLGEWTF
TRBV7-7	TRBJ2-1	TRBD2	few	TGTGCTAGCAGCTTGGGAGGGTTGGATGAGCAGTTCTTC	CASSLGGLDEQFF
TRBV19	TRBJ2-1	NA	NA	TGTGCCAGTAGTAGAGTCGGTGAGCAGTTCTTC	CASSRVGEQFF